This TCR beta chain was obtained from a study of blood T cell repertoires in COVID-19. Study information: Sites across the United States, Italy and Spain contributed samples from acute and convalescent COVID-19.

CDR1 and CDR2 (germline): SGHRS, YFSETQ. V shed 1 base, J shed 3 bases, and the junction held 3 bases outside the gene matches. The CDR3 totals 15 residues. Measured with immunoSEQ multiplex PCR; TCRdb has only the in-frame clones, and not every one. The table records about 180,000 clones, 82% of them present only once. The rearrangement links TRBV5-1 to TRBJ2-7; 11 bases match TRBD2. The receptor comes from a woman aged 70 to 79 with acute or convalescent COVID-19. Specimen: peripheral blood. The CDR3 loop is CASSLTSGGVYEQYF. In DNA form, the CDR3 reads TGCGCCAGCAGCTTGACTAGCGGGGGAGTCTACGAGCAGTACTTC. The whole variable domain, remainder taken from reference TRBV5-1 and TRBJ2-7, is KAGVTQTPRYLIKTRGQQVTLSCSPISGHRSVSWYQQTPGQGLQFLFEYFSETQRNKGNFPGRFSGRQFSNSRSEMNVSTLELGDSALYLCASSLTSGGVYEQYFGPGTRLTVT.